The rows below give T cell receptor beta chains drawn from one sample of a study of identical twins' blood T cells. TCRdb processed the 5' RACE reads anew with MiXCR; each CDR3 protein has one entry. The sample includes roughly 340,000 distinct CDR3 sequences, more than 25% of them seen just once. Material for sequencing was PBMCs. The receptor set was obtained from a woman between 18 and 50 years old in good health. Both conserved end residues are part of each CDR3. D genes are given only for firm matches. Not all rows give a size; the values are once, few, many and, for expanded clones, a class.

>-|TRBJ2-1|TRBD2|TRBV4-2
TGTGCCAGCAGCCAAGAGGCAGCGGGGGGAAATAATGAGCAGTTCTTC
CASSQEAAGGNNEQFF
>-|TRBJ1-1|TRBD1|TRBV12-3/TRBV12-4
TGTGCCAGCAGGGGGACAGGTGCGACTGAAGCTTTCTTT
CASRGTGATEAFF
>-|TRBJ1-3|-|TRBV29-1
TGCAGCGTTGAGAACTACGGAGCGGGGGGAAACACCATATATTTT
CSVENYGAGGNTIYF
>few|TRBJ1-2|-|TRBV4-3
TGCGCCAGCAGCCAAGGACTCTCACAGGAGAACTATGGCTACACCTTC
CASSQGLSQENYGYTF
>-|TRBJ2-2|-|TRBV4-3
TGCGCCAGCAGTCCCGCCTGGACAGCGAACACCGGGGAGCTGTTTTTT
CASSPAWTANTGELFF
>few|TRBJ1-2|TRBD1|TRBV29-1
TGCAGCGTTGTGGGACAGGCGAGCTATGGCTACACCTTC
CSVVGQASYGYTF
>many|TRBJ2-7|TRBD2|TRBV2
TGTGCCAGCATCAAAACCTCAGGGGGACTAGCGGGGCTCGACGAGCAGTACTTC
CASIKTSGGLAGLDEQYF
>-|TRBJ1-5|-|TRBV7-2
TGTGCCAGCAGCTTAAGGAGGTCCGGGCTACATCAGCCCCAGCATTTT
CASSLRRSGLHQPQHF
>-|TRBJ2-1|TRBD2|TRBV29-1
TGCAGCGTTGTCGACCCTAGCGGATACTACAATGAGCAGTTCTTC
CSVVDPSGYYNEQFF
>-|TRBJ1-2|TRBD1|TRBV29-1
TGCAGCGCTTACTCGGGACAGTTTTCCTATGGCTACACCTTC
CSAYSGQFSYGYTF
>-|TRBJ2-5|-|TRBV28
TGTGCCAGCAGTTTACGTTTGCTCTCCCAAGAGACCCAGTACTTC
CASSLRLLSQETQYF
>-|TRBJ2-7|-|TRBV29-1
TGCAGCGTTGAAACAGTCCGATACGAGCAGTACTTC
CSVETVRYEQYF
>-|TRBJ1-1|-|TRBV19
TGTGCCAGTAGTAGATCCCCTACAGGGATTCTTAACACTGAAGCTTTCTTT
CASSRSPTGILNTEAFF
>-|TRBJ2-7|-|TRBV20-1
TGCAGTGCTAGGGGGATGCTCTACGAGCAGTACTTC
CSARGMLYEQYF
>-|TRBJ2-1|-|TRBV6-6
TGTGCCAGCAGTTACCCCGGGACTGTTCGAGAGCAGTTCTTC
CASSYPGTVREQFF
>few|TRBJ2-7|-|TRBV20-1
TGCAGTGCCCAGAGTAGGGACCAAGGCTACGAGCAGTACTTC
CSAQSRDQGYEQYF
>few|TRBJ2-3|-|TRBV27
TGTGCCAGCAGTTCCTTGACTAGAAGGGAATATACGCAGTATTTT
CASSSLTRREYTQYF
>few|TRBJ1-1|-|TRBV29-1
TGCAGCGTTTCAGGTTGGGGGGTAGGAGTGAACACTGAAGCTTTCTTT
CSVSGWGVGVNTEAFF
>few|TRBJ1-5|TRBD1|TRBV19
TGTGCCAGTAGTACGCCGGGACAGGGGAGTCAGCCCCAGCATTTT
CASSTPGQGSQPQHF
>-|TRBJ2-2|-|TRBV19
TGTGCCAGTAGTATTATGGCTTCGAACACCGGGGAGCTGTTTTTT
CASSIMASNTGELFF
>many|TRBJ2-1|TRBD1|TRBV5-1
TGCGCCAGCAGCTCCTCCGGGACAGGGTTTTACAATGAGCAGTTCTTC
CASSSSGTGFYNEQFF
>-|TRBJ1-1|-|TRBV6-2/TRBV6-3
TGTGCCAGCAGTTACTTGGGGAACACTGAAGCTTTCTTT
CASSYLGNTEAFF
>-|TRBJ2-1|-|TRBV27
TGTGCCAGCAGTTTATGGGAGCACTCCTACAATGAGCAGTTCTTC
CASSLWEHSYNEQFF
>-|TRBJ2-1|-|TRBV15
TGTGCCACCAGCGGAGATCCAGACTACTACAATGAGCAGTTCTTC
CATSGDPDYYNEQFF
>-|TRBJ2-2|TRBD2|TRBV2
TGTGCCAGCAGTTGGCTAGCGGGGGTCACCGGGGAGCTGTTTTTT
CASSWLAGVTGELFF
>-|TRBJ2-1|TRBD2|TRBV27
TGTGCCAGTTACACCAGGCTAGCGGGGCACAATGAGCAGTTCTTC
CASYTRLAGHNEQFF
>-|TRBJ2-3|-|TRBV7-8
TGTGCCAGCAGCTTAGCGGGGGCTTCCTATTCGGATACGCAGTATTTT
CASSLAGASYSDTQYF
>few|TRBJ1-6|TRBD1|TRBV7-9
TGTGCCAGCAGCAATCGACAGGGGGCTAATTCACCCCTCCACTTT
CASSNRQGANSPLHF
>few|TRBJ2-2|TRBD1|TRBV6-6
TGTGCCAGCAGTTACCAGGGGGTAGACACCGGGGAGCTGTTTTTT
CASSYQGVDTGELFF
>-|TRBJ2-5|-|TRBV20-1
TGCAGTGCTAGCTCGGGGTCCCTTCAAGAGACCCAGTACTTC
CSASSGSLQETQYF
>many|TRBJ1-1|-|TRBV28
TGTGCCAGCAGCGTTACAGGTTCGATCAGTGAAGCTTTCTTT
CASSVTGSISEAFF
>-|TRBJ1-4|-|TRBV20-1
TGCAGTGCTAGAGATCCGGGGGTCGGTGAAAAACTGTTTTTT
CSARDPGVGEKLFF
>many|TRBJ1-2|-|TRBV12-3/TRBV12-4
TGTGCCAGCAGTTCGGGGGGTAGTTATGGCTACACCTTC
CASSSGGSYGYTF
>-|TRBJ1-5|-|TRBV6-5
TGTGCCAGCAGTTACAACGCCGGCGGGGTCAATCAGCCCCAGCATTTT
CASSYNAGGVNQPQHF
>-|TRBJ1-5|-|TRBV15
TGTGCCACCAGCAGTTTCAGGGGCGATCAGCCCCAGCATTTT
CATSSFRGDQPQHF